This TCR beta chain was recorded in a study of T cell repertoires in cytomegalovirus infection. TCRdb passed the reads through MiXCR, listing each CDR3 protein once. The table lists 70,000 to 95,000 distinct CDR3 sequences, over 25% of them singletons. This clonotype appeared a few times. Its target is not known. There are 15 residues in the CDR3. V gave up 4 bases and J gave up 0 bases, with 9 bases separating them. The TCR sequence derives from a human donor in good health (CMV status not recorded). Some clones in this sample may be carry-over from other donors' samples. This specimen was CD8+ T cells from cultured PBMCs, taken from culture after CMV antigen stimulation. J is TRBJ2-2 and V is TRBV12-3 or TRBV12-4; D unresolved. The CDR3 sequence: CASSSGRTNTGELFF. DNA of the CDR3: TGTGCCAGCAGTTCCGGACGGACGAACACCGGGGAGCTGTTTTTT.